Sequencing of this T cell receptor (beta chain) was carried out in a study of CXCR3-negative and CXCR3-positive naive CD8 T cells. UMI-tagged TRB cDNA libraries were built via 5' RACE. One entry per CDR3 protein, without DNA, is what TCRdb gives after re-calling the 5' RACE reads. Recorded for this sample: 120,000 to 150,000 distinct CDR3 sequences. CD45RO-CCR7+CD27+CD95- expression identified naive CD8+ T cells. Whole-study results and caveats: Against CXCR3-negative naive cells, CXCR3-positive naive cells showed more hydrophobic TRB CDR3s. With respect to TRBV-TRBJ usage, naive CXCR3-negative and CXCR3-positive cells were similar; memory differed.

Concerning this clonotype itself: Its antigen remains unidentified.

The sequenced material came from naive CXCR3+ CD8+ T cells from blood. Subset: CD45RO-CCR7+CD27+CD95- naive CD8+ T cells expressing CXCR3 (TNR3+). The TCR comes from a human donor in good health. Some clones in this sample may be carry-over from other donors' samples.

CDR3 loop: CASSLEQLNTEAFF. V usage is TRBV5-1 and J usage is TRBJ1-1. This CDR3 is 14 amino acids long. The germline gives CDR1 SGHRS, CDR2 YFSETQ. Complete variable domain (other parts from reference TRBV5-1 and TRBJ1-1): KAGVTQTPRYLIKTRGQQVTLSCSPISGHRSVSWYQQTPGQGLQFLFEYFSETQRNKGNFPGRFSGRQFSNSRSEMNVSTLELGDSALYLCASSLEQLNTEAFFGQGTRLTVV.